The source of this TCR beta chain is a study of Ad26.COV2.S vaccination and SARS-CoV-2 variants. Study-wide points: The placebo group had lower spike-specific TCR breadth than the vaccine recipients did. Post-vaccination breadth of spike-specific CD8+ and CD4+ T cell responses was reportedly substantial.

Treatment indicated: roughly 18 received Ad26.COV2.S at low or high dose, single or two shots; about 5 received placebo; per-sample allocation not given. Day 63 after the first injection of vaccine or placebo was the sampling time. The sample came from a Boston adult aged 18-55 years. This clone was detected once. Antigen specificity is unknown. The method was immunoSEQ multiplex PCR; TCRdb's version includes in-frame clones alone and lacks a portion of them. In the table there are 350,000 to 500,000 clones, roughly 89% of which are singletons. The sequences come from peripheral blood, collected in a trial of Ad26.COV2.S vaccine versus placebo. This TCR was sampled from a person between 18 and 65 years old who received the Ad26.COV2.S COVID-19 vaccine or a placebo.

In DNA, the CDR3 is TGCGCCAGCAGCTTGACCGGGACCTACACCGGGGAGCTGTTTTTT. It is translated as CASSLTGTYTGELFF. The rearrangement uses TRBV5-1 and TRBJ2-2, with D perhaps given as TRBD1 or TRBD2 (5 bases each). The CDR3 is 15 residues long. Deletions cut 1 base from V and 3 bases from J, with 10 bases between. Germline lookup yields CDR1 SGHRS and CDR2 YFSETQ.